Listed below are T cell receptor beta chains from one sample, sequenced in a study of cytomegalovirus exposure and HLA in healthy donors. TCRdb keeps only in-frame clones here, not all; method: immunoSEQ multiplex PCR. The table records roughly 300,000 clones, 86% of them present only once. The sample consisted of PBMCs. All receptors come from a man aged 35 to 55 in good health and CMV-seropositive. Each CDR3 is given with its conserved first and last residue. D genes are given only for firm matches. The size entry is marked missing in some rows and otherwise reads once, few, many or a size class.

V gene: TRBV19
clone size: NA
D gene: TRBD2
J gene: TRBJ2-1
CDR3 protein: CASSTPGLAWDNEQFF
CDR3 DNA: TGTGCCAGTAGTACCCCGGGACTAGCATGGGACAATGAGCAGTTCTTC

V gene: TRBV9
clone size: NA
D gene: NA
J gene: TRBJ2-1
CDR3 protein: CASSPDGGRNEQFF
CDR3 DNA: TGTGCCAGCAGCCCCGACGGAGGAAGGAATGAGCAGTTCTTC

V gene: TRBV6-1
clone size: NA
D gene: NA
J gene: TRBJ2-5
CDR3 protein: CASSESRLDETQYF
CDR3 DNA: TGTGCCAGCAGTGAGAGTCGACTAGACGAGACCCAGTACTTC

V gene: TRBV11-2
clone size: NA
D gene: NA
J gene: TRBJ1-1
CDR3 protein: CASSLDAGGFAEAFF
CDR3 DNA: TGTGCCAGCAGCTTAGATGCGGGGGGGTTCGCTGAAGCTTTCTTT

V gene: TRBV29-1
clone size: NA
D gene: NA
J gene: TRBJ2-1
CDR3 protein: CSVGTVYNEQFF
CDR3 DNA: TGCAGCGTTGGGACAGTCTACAATGAGCAGTTCTTC

V gene: TRBV7-3
clone size: NA
D gene: TRBD2
J gene: TRBJ2-1
CDR3 protein: CASSRTSGPYNEQFF
CDR3 DNA: TGTGCCAGCAGCCGGACTAGCGGGCCATACAATGAGCAGTTCTTC

V gene: TRBV16
clone size: NA
D gene: NA
J gene: TRBJ2-2
CDR3 protein: CASSSLYQGGTGELFF
CDR3 DNA: TGTGCCAGCAGCTCCCTTTACCAGGGTGGCACCGGGGAGCTGTTTTTT

V gene: TRBV19
clone size: NA
D gene: TRBD1
J gene: TRBJ1-1
CDR3 protein: CASSADRGNTEAFF
CDR3 DNA: TGTGCCAGTAGTGCCGACAGGGGAAACACTGAAGCTTTCTTT

V gene: TRBV6-1
clone size: NA
D gene: NA
J gene: TRBJ2-7
CDR3 protein: CASREGTYYEQYF
CDR3 DNA: TGTGCCAGCAGGGAAGGGACTTACTACGAGCAGTACTTC

V gene: TRBV18
clone size: NA
D gene: TRBD1
J gene: TRBJ2-7
CDR3 protein: CASSPQGAGGEQYF
CDR3 DNA: TGTGCCAGCTCACCCCAGGGGGCGGGTGGCGAGCAGTACTTC

V gene: TRBV27
clone size: once
D gene: TRBD2
J gene: TRBJ2-7
CDR3 protein: CASSWGLADSYEQYF
CDR3 DNA: TGTGCCAGCAGTTGGGGACTAGCGGATTCCTACGAGCAGTACTTC

V gene: TRBV5-1
clone size: NA
D gene: NA
J gene: TRBJ1-3
CDR3 protein: CASSMTGSGNTIYF
CDR3 DNA: TGCGCCAGCAGCATGACGGGCTCTGGAAACACCATATATTTT

V gene: TRBV19
clone size: NA
D gene: TRBD1
J gene: TRBJ1-2
CDR3 protein: CASSIGQGAAGYTF
CDR3 DNA: TGTGCCAGTAGTATCGGCCAGGGGGCGGCCGGCTACACCTTC

V gene: TRBV6-6
clone size: NA
D gene: TRBD1
J gene: TRBJ1-1
CDR3 protein: CASTKPTGAVEAFF
CDR3 DNA: TGTGCCAGCACTAAACCAACAGGGGCGGTTGAAGCTTTCTTT

V gene: TRBV5-3
clone size: few
D gene: NA
J gene: TRBJ1-1
CDR3 protein: CARSLAEQGSTEAFF
CDR3 DNA: TGTGCCAGAAGCTTGGCTGAACAGGGTAGCACTGAAGCTTTCTTT

V gene: TRBV7-2
clone size: NA
D gene: TRBD1
J gene: TRBJ1-3
CDR3 protein: CASSVGQPGNTIYF
CDR3 DNA: TGTGCCAGCAGCGTGGGACAGCCTGGAAACACCATATATTTT

V gene: TRBV9
clone size: NA
D gene: NA
J gene: TRBJ2-6
CDR3 protein: CASSVSEGAGANVLTF
CDR3 DNA: TGTGCCAGCAGCGTAAGTGAGGGGGCTGGGGCCAACGTCCTGACTTTC

V gene: TRBV9
clone size: NA
D gene: NA
J gene: TRBJ1-3
CDR3 protein: CASSVDTGITTGNTIYF
CDR3 DNA: TGTGCCAGCAGCGTAGACACAGGGATTACAACTGGAAACACCATATATTTT

V gene: TRBV4-3
clone size: NA
D gene: NA
J gene: TRBJ1-2
CDR3 protein: CASSQDPSNYGYTF
CDR3 DNA: TGCGCCAGCAGCCAAGATCCGTCTAACTATGGCTACACCTTC

V gene: TRBV4-3
clone size: NA
D gene: TRBD1
J gene: TRBJ1-2
CDR3 protein: CASSQDRRQGAHYGYTF
CDR3 DNA: TGCGCCAGCAGCCAAGATCGCCGACAGGGGGCACACTATGGCTACACCTTC

V gene: TRBV7-9
clone size: once
D gene: TRBD1
J gene: TRBJ1-5
CDR3 protein: CASSPGTATQPQHF
CDR3 DNA: TGTGCCAGCAGCCCCGGGACAGCGACTCAGCCCCAGCATTTT

V gene: TRBV13
clone size: NA
D gene: NA
J gene: TRBJ1-4
CDR3 protein: CASSFPGTREKLFF
CDR3 DNA: TGTGCCAGCAGCTTCCCCGGGACAAGGGAAAAACTGTTTTTT

V gene: TRBV5-1
clone size: NA
D gene: TRBD1
J gene: TRBJ1-2
CDR3 protein: CASSPEGQNYGYTF
CDR3 DNA: TGTGCCAGCAGCCCGGAGGGACAGAACTATGGCTACACCTTC

V gene: TRBV28
clone size: many
D gene: TRBD1
J gene: TRBJ2-7
CDR3 protein: CASSSTGVGEQYF
CDR3 DNA: TGTGCCAGCAGCTCGACAGGGGTCGGCGAGCAGTACTTC

V gene: TRBV27
clone size: NA
D gene: NA
J gene: TRBJ2-3
CDR3 protein: CASSLQRSTDTQYF
CDR3 DNA: TGTGCCAGCAGTTTACAGCGAAGCACAGATACGCAGTATTTT

V gene: TRBV4-1
clone size: NA
D gene: TRBD2
J gene: TRBJ2-1
CDR3 protein: CASSQTPPGLAGEGNEQFF
CDR3 DNA: TGCGCCAGCAGCCAAACACCCCCGGGACTAGCGGGAGAAGGGAATGAGCAGTTCTTC

V gene: TRBV7-2
clone size: NA
D gene: TRBD1
J gene: TRBJ2-5
CDR3 protein: CASSLKGGGETQYF
CDR3 DNA: TGTGCCAGCAGCTTAAAAGGGGGCGGGGAGACCCAGTACTTC

V gene: TRBV5-3
clone size: NA
D gene: TRBD2
J gene: TRBJ2-7
CDR3 protein: CARSSPGLSREQYF
CDR3 DNA: TGTGCCAGAAGCTCTCCGGGACTATCGCGGGAGCAGTACTTC

V gene: TRBV28
clone size: NA
D gene: TRBD2
J gene: TRBJ2-7
CDR3 protein: CASSPIRLAGGRYEQYF
CDR3 DNA: TGTGCCAGCAGTCCAATACGACTAGCGGGAGGTCGGTACGAGCAGTACTTC

V gene: TRBV5-3
clone size: NA
D gene: TRBD1
J gene: TRBJ2-1
CDR3 protein: CARSQKTGGAYNEQFF
CDR3 DNA: TGTGCCAGAAGCCAAAAGACAGGGGGAGCCTACAATGAGCAGTTCTTC

V gene: TRBV5-1
clone size: NA
D gene: NA
J gene: TRBJ2-7
CDR3 protein: CASSLDRSSYEQYF
CDR3 DNA: TGCGCCAGCAGCTTGGACAGGAGCTCCTACGAGCAGTACTTC

V gene: TRBV10-3
clone size: NA
D gene: TRBD1
J gene: TRBJ1-2
CDR3 protein: CAISESGTDYYGYTF
CDR3 DNA: TGTGCCATCAGTGAGTCCGGGACAGATTACTATGGCTACACCTTC

V gene: TRBV4-3
clone size: NA
D gene: TRBD1
J gene: TRBJ1-5
CDR3 protein: CASSPDRGGSQPQHF
CDR3 DNA: TGCGCCAGCAGCCCCGACAGGGGAGGGAGTCAGCCCCAGCATTTT

V gene: TRBV5-1
clone size: NA
D gene: NA
J gene: TRBJ2-1
CDR3 protein: CASSPRTLEANEQFF
CDR3 DNA: TGCGCCAGCAGCCCCCGCACATTGGAGGCGAATGAGCAGTTCTTC

V gene: TRBV4-1
clone size: NA
D gene: NA
J gene: TRBJ1-5
CDR3 protein: CASSQDKAGAGNQPQHF
CDR3 DNA: TGCGCCAGCAGCCAAGATAAGGCAGGGGCGGGCAATCAGCCCCAGCATTTT

V gene: TRBV28
clone size: NA
D gene: TRBD2
J gene: TRBJ2-7
CDR3 protein: CASQRERYEQYF
CDR3 DNA: TGTGCCAGCCAGCGGGAGAGGTACGAGCAGTACTTC

V gene: TRBV4-1
clone size: NA
D gene: NA
J gene: TRBJ1-5
CDR3 protein: CASSQDLRGDLRQPQHF
CDR3 DNA: TGCGCCAGCAGCCAAGATCTTCGGGGGGACCTCCGTCAGCCCCAGCATTTT

V gene: TRBV19
clone size: NA
D gene: NA
J gene: TRBJ1-5
CDR3 protein: CASSRGGGRDQPQHF
CDR3 DNA: TGTGCCAGTAGTAGGGGAGGGGGTAGGGATCAGCCCCAGCATTTT

V gene: TRBV7-2
clone size: NA
D gene: TRBD1
J gene: TRBJ1-2
CDR3 protein: CASSSWTGANYGYTF
CDR3 DNA: TGTGCCAGCAGCTCCTGGACAGGTGCTAACTATGGCTACACCTTC